The next 27 T cell receptor beta chains were all read from a single sample in a study of PD-1 blockade in classical Hodgkin lymphoma. Time point defined: cycle 4 day 1 (C4D1), after less than 7 weeks of nivolumab. Brentuximab vedotin exposure varied, and every patient relapsed after autologous stem cell transplantation. Here immunoSEQ multiplex PCR was the method, and the copy in TCRdb shows in-frame clones only, minus some. The data show 90,000 or so clones, with roughly 73% seen just once and around 8.9% held by the top ten. Sequenced here: peripheral blood mononuclear cells (PBMCs), sampled before the fourth cycle of nivolumab. Receptor source: a human donor with classical Hodgkin lymphoma.

The chain joins TRBV5-1 to TRBJ2-1, with D perhaps TRBD1 (6 bases). CDR1 and CDR2 (germline): SGHRS, YFSETQ. This CDR3 comprises 15 residues. V lost 4 bases to trimming and J lost 5 bases, with 16 bases between them. CDR3 in amino acids: CASSGQGLGHNEQFF. Written as DNA, the CDR3 is TGCGCCAGCAGCGGCCAGGGGTTAGGCCACAATGAGCAGTTCTTC. Using reference TRBV5-1 and TRBJ2-1 for the parts outside the CDR3, the full variable domain is KAGVTQTPRYLIKTRGQQVTLSCSPISGHRSVSWYQQTPGQGLQFLFEYFSETQRNKGNFPGRFSGRQFSNSRSEMNVSTLELGDSALYLCASSGQGLGHNEQFFGPGTRLTVL.

The chain couples TRBV2 to TRBJ2-3; no reliable D call. V was trimmed by 7 bases and J by 3 bases, leaving 14 bases between them. The CDR3 covers 14 residues. Germline-derived CDR1 and CDR2 are SNHLY and FYNNEI. The CDR3 loop reads CASTEGAITDTQYF. CDR3 DNA sequence: TGTGCCAGCACCGAAGGAGCTATAACAGATACGCAGTATTTT.

The J gene is TRBJ2-5, the V gene TRBV5-6; the D is unclear. This CDR3 spans 16 amino acids. The V end lost 2 bases, the J end lost 1 base, and 15 bases lay between the germline ends. Germline assignment: CDR1 SGHDT and CDR2 YYEEEE. The CDR3 sequence is CASSLHRAPFQETQYF. As DNA, the CDR3 is TGTGCCAGCAGCTTACATCGGGCCCCATTCCAAGAGACCCAGTACTTC.

The rearrangement links TRBV18 to TRBJ1-5; 7 positions match TRBD1. V trimming: 1 base; J trimming: 0 bases; junction bases outside the gene matches: 6. The CDR3 is 17 amino acids. The germline V gene has CDR1 KGHSH and CDR2 LQKENI. DNA for the CDR3: TGTGCCAGCTCACCACGGACAGGTCTGTATAGCAATCAGCCCCAGCATTTT. It specifies CASSPRTGLYSNQPQHF.

The chain combines TRBV5-6 with TRBJ1-2; D possibly corresponds to TRBD1 (5 bases). The CDR3 has 12 residues. V gave up 2 bases and J gave up 8 bases, with 10 bases separating them. Germline V gene data show CDR1 as SGHDT and CDR2 as YYEEEE. The CDR3 region has the DNA TGTGCCAGCAGCTTAAGAGGGACGGGCTACACCTTC. Residues: CASSLRGTGYTF.

The table lists this clone with a count of one. This chain links TRBV7-2 with TRBJ1-6, with unresolved D. Germline V gene sequence: CDR1 SGHTA, CDR2 FQGNSA. The CDR3 is made up of 13 amino acids. Trimming stripped 4 bases from V and 10 bases from J, with 11 bases between. CDR3 sequence (DNA): TGTGCCAGCAGCTCCTCGGGTTACTCACCCCTCCACTTT. Protein sequence: CASSSSGYSPLHF.

V gene TRBV4-2 combines with J gene TRBJ2-5; the match to TRBD2 covers 8 bases. The junction had 18 bases not matched to a gene; V was cut back by 4 bases and J by 5 bases. The CDR3 covers 18 residues. The germline V gene encodes CDR1 LGHNA and CDR2 YNFKEQ. In DNA, the CDR3 is TGTGCCAGCAGCCGGGGGGCACTAGCGGAGGGGCAGGGGGAGACCCAGTACTTC. Amino acids: CASSRGALAEGQGETQYF.

The chain is built from TRBV5-8 and TRBJ2-7; TRBD2 matches 11 bases. Germline V lookup: CDR1 SGHTS, CDR2 YDEGEE. The CDR3 runs 15 residues. V lost 2 bases, J lost 2 bases, and 3 bases stayed unmatched. In DNA, the CDR3 is TGTGCCAGCAGCTTTAGCGGGAGGGGCCCCTACGAGCAGTACTTC. Translated, it gives CASSFSGRGPYEQYF.

The rearrangement links TRBV6-5 to TRBJ1-1; D gene uncertain. V shed 6 bases and J shed 1 base, with 15 bases lying between them. The CDR3 contains 15 residues. Germline CDR1 is MNHEY and CDR2 is SVGAGI. The CDR3 spells CASSPRAGPNTEAFF. CDR3 sequence (DNA): TGTGCCAGCAGCCCCCGAGCAGGACCGAACACTGAAGCTTTCTTT.

This chain uses TRBV7-9 with TRBJ1-2; D is uncertain. The ends were cut back, 3 bases at V and 6 bases at J, with 11 bases in the middle. This CDR3 has 13 residues. Germline CDR1 and CDR2: SEHNR and FQNEAQ (reference sequence). The CDR3 nucleotides read TGTGCCAGCAGCTTTCGGGATGGTGATGGCTACACCTTC. The encoded protein is CASSFRDGDGYTF.

A word on this clone: The same CDR3 arises from other DNA sequences in this sample as well. The gene calls are TRBV6-1 and TRBJ2-3; D gene ambiguous. Trimming stripped 6 bases from V and 0 bases from J, with 4 bases between. Germline values: CDR1 MNHNS, CDR2 SASEGT. CDR3 length: 12 residues. The CDR3 loop is CASRGSTDTQYF. CDR3 bases: TGTGCCAGCAGGGGAAGCACAGATACGCAGTATTTT.

The chain uses TRBV4-3 and TRBJ1-2, with a tentative D call TRBD1 (6 bases). The germline V and J ends were trimmed by 1 base and 7 bases, with 19 bases remaining between them. Germline CDR1 is LGHNA and CDR2 is YSLEER. CDR3 length equals 16 residues. The CDR3 is CASSQALRTGRGGYTF. CDR3 nucleotides: TGCGCCAGCAGCCAAGCCCTACGAACAGGGCGGGGTGGCTACACCTTC.

This chain uses TRBV29-1 with TRBJ2-6; 13 bases are shared with TRBD2. The CDR3 totals 14 residues. V was clipped by 4 bases and J by 7 bases; unmatched bases: 1. The germline CDR1 and CDR2 sequences are SQVTM and ANQGSEA. The chain's CDR3 is CSVGLAGGANVLTF. CDR3 nucleotides: TGCAGCGTTGGACTAGCGGGAGGTGCCAACGTCCTGACTTTC.

The chain recombines TRBV6-5 with TRBJ2-7, with no clear D. The V and J ends lost 6 bases and 1 base respectively, with 7 bases between them. Germline CDR1 reads MNHEY; CDR2 reads SVGAGI. The CDR3 length is 12 residues. Here the CDR3 reads CASSRGSYEQYF. In DNA, the CDR3 is TGTGCCAGCAGCAGAGGATCCTACGAGCAGTACTTC.

The chain carries TRBV7-9 and TRBJ2-1; the match to TRBD2 covers 12 bases. The CDR3 extends over 15 amino acids. CDR1 SEHNR and CDR2 FQNEAQ come from the germline V gene (reference sequence). J was trimmed by 8 bases and V by 5 bases; bases with no gene match: 7. This chain's CDR3 is CASSPGLAGSDEQFF. CDR3 nucleotides: TGTGCCAGCAGCCCGGGACTAGCGGGTTCGGATGAGCAGTTCTTC.

Here the CDR3 reads CASSLDGTGGSGANVLTF. The CDR3 coding sequence is TGCGCCAGCAGCTTGGATGGGACAGGGGGCTCCGGGGCCAACGTCCTGACTTTC. The chain recombines TRBV5-1 with TRBJ2-6; 12 nucleotides agree with TRBD1. The V gene's germline CDR1 is SGHRS and CDR2 YFSETQ. This CDR3 is 18 amino acids long. V gave up 0 bases and J gave up 4 bases; unmatched junction bases: 5.

This chain links TRBV7-2 with TRBJ1-1; TRBD1 matches at 8 bases. CDR1 SGHTA and CDR2 FQGNSA come from the germline V gene. The CDR3 consists of 15 residues. V lost 5 bases, J lost 8 bases, and 13 bases stayed unmatched. The CDR3 loop is CASSLTPRGRREAFF. The CDR3 nucleotides read TGTGCCAGCAGCCTAACCCCCAGGGGGCGTCGGGAAGCTTTCTTT. The full variable domain, completed using reference TRBV7-2 and TRBJ1-1, is GAGVSQSPSNKVTEKGKDVELRCDPISGHTALYWYRQSLGQGLEFLIYFQGNSAPDKSGLPSDRFSAERTGGSVSTLTIQRTQQEDSAVYLCASSLTPRGRREAFFGQGTRLTVV.

This chain connects TRBV7-8 to TRBJ2-3; D might be TRBD1 (6 bases). This CDR3 has 18 residues. Germline CDR1 SGHVS, CDR2 FQNEAQ. V gave up 0 bases and J gave up 0 bases, with 16 bases separating them. CDR3 in amino acids: CASSLARTGHHSTDTQYF. The CDR3 DNA is TGTGCCAGCAGCTTAGCGCGTACGGGACACCATAGCACAGATACGCAGTATTTT. Variable domain in full (rest from reference TRBV7-8 and TRBJ2-3): GAGVSQSPRYKVAKRGQDVALRCDPISGHVSLFWYQQALGQGPEFLTYFQNEAQLDKSGLPSDRFFAERPEGSVSTLKIQRTQQEDSAVYLCASSLARTGHHSTDTQYFGPGTRLTVL.

The table lists this clone with a few counts. V gene TRBV11-1 combines with J gene TRBJ1-2, with D uncertain. Germline CDR1 SGHAT, CDR2 FQDESV (reference sequence). V gave up 5 bases and J gave up 4 bases, with 11 bases separating them. The CDR3 contains 13 residues. CDR3 sequence (DNA): TGTGCCAGCAGCCCGGGTAGCGCCTATGGCTACACCTTC. Encoded protein: CASSPGSAYGYTF.

The rearrangement joins TRBV18 to TRBJ2-3; D is ambiguous. V was pared by 0 bases and J by 1 base, with 8 bases between. The CDR3 sequence is 15 residues long. The germline CDR1 and CDR2 sequences are KGHSH and LQKENI. The CDR3 protein is CASSPPYQRTDTQYF. CDR3 sequence (DNA): TGTGCCAGCTCACCACCGTATCAGCGCACAGATACGCAGTATTTT. Together with reference TRBV18 and TRBJ2-3, the CDR3 gives the full variable domain: NAGVMQNPRHLVRRRGQEARLRCSPMKGHSHVYWYRQLPEEGLKFMVYLQKENIIDESGMPKERFSAEFPKEGPSILRIQQVVRGDSAAYFCASSPPYQRTDTQYFGPGTRLTVL.

The gene calls are TRBV9 and TRBJ2-3; D gene ambiguous. CDR1 and CDR2 (germline): SGDLS, YYNGEE. V lost 0 bases to trimming and J lost 5 bases, with 10 bases between them. The CDR3 loop spans 14 amino acids. CDR3 loop: CASSVEATGDTQYF. CDR3 nucleotides: TGTGCCAGCAGCGTAGAGGCGACTGGAGATACGCAGTATTTT.

With regard to this clone: Other DNA sequences of this sample code for an identical CDR3. This chain uses TRBV9 with TRBJ2-3, with D possibly being TRBD2 (5 bases). Trimming removed 0 bases from V and 3 bases from J, with 5 bases in between. The germline gives CDR1 SGDLS, CDR2 YYNGEE. There are 13 residues in the CDR3. CDR3 in DNA: TGTGCCAGCAGCGTAGGCGGGACAGATACGCAGTATTTT. Translation gives CASSVGGTDTQYF.

This clone was seen once. V gene TRBV4-1 combines with J gene TRBJ1-2; D is undetermined. The CDR3 covers 15 residues. The V end was cut by 0 bases, the J end by 5 bases, with 13 bases between. Germline V gene data show CDR1 as MGHRA and CDR2 as YSYEKL. CDR3: CASSQDRQEWYGYTF. For the CDR3, the DNA is TGCGCCAGCAGCCAAGATCGTCAGGAGTGGTATGGCTACACCTTC.

As for this clone: Its ends do not fully match the called genes, so a read error is possible. The same CDR3 is also encoded by other DNA sequences in this sample. The V call is TRBV11-2, the J call TRBJ2-1, with TRBD1 as a possible D gene (6 bases). Germline-derived CDR1 and CDR2 are SGHAT and FQNNGV. The length of the CDR3 is 13 residues. The CDR3 loop is CASSKNRENEQFF. The DNA for the CDR3 is TGTGCCAGCAGCAAAAACAGGGAGAATGAACAGTTCTTC.

This chain links TRBV5-1 with TRBJ2-3; 13 positions match TRBD2. Germline values: CDR1 SGHRS, CDR2 YFSETQ. The junction had 2 bases not matched to a gene; V was cut back by 4 bases and J by 0 bases. This CDR3 is built from 16 residues. Here the CDR3 DNA reads TGCGCCAGCAGCCCGGGACTAGCGGGGAGCACAGATACGCAGTATTTT. Amino acids: CASSPGLAGSTDTQYF.

With regard to this clone: Other DNA sequences in this specimen translate into the identical CDR3. V is TRBV28 and J is TRBJ2-3; no reliable D call. The V end was cut by 3 bases, the J end by 2 bases, with 6 bases between. The CDR3 loop spans 13 amino acids. CDR1 is MDHEN, CDR2 SYDVKM, per germline. CDR3 in amino acids: CASSFSSTDTQYF. CDR3 DNA sequence: TGTGCCAGCAGTTTTAGTTCCACAGATACGCAGTATTTT. The full variable domain, in which reference TRBV28 and TRBJ2-3 provide the parts outside the CDR3, is DVKVTQSSRYLVKRTGEKVFLECVQDMDHENMFWYRQDPGLGLRLIYFSYDVKMKEKGDIPEGYSVSREKKERFSLILESASTNQTSMYLCASSFSSTDTQYFGPGTRLTVL.

This chain joins TRBV28 and TRBJ2-7; no definite D call. Germline loops: CDR1 MDHEN, CDR2 SYDVKM. The germline V and J ends were trimmed by 6 bases and 7 bases, with 7 bases remaining between them. The CDR3 is 10 amino acids. CDR3 sequence reads: CASSSEEQYF. CDR3 coding DNA: TGTGCCAGCAGCTCGGAAGAGCAGTACTTC.